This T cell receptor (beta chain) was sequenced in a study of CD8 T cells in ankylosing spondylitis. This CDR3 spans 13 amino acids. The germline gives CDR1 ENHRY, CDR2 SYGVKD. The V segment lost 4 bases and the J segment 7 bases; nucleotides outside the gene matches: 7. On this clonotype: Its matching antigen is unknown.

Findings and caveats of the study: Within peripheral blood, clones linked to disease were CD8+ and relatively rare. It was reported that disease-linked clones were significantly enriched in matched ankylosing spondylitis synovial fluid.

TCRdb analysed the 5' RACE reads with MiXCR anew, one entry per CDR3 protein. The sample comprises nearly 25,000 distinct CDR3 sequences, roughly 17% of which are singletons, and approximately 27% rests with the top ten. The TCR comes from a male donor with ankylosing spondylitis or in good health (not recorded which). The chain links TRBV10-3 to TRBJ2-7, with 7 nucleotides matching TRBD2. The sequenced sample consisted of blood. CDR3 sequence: CAISVEAGVEQYF. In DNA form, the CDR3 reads TGTGCCATCAGTGTAGAGGCGGGAGTTGAGCAGTACTTC.